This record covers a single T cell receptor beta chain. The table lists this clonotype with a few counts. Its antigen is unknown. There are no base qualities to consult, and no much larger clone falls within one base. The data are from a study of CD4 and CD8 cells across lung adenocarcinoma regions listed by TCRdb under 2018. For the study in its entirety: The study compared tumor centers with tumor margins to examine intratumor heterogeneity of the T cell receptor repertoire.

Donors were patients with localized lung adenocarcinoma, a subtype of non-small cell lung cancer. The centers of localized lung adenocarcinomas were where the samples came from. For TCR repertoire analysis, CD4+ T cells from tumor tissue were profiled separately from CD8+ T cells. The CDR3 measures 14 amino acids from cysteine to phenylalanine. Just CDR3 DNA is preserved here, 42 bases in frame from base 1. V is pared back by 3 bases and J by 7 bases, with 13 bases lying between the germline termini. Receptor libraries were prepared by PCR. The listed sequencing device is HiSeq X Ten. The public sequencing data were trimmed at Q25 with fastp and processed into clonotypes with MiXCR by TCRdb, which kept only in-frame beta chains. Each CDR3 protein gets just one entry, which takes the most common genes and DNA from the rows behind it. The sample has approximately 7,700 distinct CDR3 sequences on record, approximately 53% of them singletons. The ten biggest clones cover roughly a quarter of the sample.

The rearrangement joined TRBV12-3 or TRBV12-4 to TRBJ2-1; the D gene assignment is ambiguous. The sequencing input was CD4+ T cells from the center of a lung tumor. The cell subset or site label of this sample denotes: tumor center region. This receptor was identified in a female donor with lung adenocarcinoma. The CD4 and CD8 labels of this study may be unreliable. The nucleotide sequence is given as TGTGCCAGCAGTTTTCGGAGAGGAATAAATGAGCAGTTCTTC. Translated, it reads CASSFRRGINEQFF.